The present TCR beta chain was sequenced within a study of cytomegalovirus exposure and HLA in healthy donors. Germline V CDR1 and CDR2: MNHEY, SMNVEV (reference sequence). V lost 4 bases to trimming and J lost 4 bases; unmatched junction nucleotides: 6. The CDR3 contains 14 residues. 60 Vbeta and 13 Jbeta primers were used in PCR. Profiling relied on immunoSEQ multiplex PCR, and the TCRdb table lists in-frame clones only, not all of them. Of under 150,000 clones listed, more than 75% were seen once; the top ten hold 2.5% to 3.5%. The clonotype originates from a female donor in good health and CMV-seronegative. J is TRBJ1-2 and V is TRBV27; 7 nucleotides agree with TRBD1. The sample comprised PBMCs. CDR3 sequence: CASSSQGFGYGYTF. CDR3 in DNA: TGTGCCAGCAGTTCACAGGGGTTTGGCTATGGCTACACCTTC.